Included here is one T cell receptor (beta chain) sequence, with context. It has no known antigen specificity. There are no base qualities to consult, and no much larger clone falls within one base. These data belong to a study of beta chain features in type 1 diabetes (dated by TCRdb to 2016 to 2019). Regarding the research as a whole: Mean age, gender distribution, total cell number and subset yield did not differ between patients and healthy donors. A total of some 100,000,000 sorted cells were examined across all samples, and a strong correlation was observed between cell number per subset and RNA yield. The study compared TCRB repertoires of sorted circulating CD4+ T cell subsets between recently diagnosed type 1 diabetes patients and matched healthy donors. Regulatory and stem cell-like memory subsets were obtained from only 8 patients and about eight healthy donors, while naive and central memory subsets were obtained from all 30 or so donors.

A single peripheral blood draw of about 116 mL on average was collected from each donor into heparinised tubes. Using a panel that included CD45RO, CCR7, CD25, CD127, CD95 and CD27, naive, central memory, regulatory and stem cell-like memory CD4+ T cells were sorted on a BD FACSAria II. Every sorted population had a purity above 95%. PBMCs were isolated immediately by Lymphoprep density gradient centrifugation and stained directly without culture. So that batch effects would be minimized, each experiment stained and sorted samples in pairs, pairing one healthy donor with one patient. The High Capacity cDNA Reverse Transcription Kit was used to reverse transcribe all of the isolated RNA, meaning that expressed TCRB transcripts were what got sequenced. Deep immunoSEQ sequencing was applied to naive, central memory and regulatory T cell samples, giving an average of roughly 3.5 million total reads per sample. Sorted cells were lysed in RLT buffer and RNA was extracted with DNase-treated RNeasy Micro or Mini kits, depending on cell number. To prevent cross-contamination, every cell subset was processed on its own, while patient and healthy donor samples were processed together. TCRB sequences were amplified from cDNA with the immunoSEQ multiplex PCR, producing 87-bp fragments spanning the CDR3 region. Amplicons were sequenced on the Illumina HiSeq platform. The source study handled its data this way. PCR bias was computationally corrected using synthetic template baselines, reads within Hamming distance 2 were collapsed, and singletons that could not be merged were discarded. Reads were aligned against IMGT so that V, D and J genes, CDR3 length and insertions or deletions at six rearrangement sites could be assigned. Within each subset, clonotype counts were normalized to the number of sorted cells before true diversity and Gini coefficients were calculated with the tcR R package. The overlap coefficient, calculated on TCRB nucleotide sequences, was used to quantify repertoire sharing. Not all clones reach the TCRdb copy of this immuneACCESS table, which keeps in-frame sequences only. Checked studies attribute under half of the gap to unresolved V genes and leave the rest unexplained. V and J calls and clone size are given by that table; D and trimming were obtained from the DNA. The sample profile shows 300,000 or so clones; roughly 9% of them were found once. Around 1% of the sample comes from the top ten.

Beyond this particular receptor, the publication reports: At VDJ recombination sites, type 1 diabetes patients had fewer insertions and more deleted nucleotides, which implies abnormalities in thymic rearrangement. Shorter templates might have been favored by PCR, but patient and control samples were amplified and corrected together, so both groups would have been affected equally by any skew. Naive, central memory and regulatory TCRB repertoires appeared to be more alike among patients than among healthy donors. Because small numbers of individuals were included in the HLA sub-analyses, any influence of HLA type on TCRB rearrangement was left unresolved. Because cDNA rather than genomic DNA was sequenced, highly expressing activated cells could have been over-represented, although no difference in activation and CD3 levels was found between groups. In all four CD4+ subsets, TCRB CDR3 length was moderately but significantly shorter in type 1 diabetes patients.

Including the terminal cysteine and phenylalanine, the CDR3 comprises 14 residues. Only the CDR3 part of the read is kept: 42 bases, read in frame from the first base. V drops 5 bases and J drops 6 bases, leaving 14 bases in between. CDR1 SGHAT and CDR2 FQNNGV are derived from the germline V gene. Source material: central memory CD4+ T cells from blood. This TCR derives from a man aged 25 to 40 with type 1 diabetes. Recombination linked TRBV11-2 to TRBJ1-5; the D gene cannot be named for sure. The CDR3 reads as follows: CASSPIGEGQPQHF. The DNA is TGTGCCAGCAGCCCCATCGGAGAGGGTCAGCCCCAGCATTTT.